This T cell receptor (beta chain) was documented in a study of technical replicates of blood from a few donors. With V trimmed by 5 bases and J by 5 bases, 5 bases remained unmatched. The CDR3 spans 13 residues. The germline V gene has CDR1 SGHTA and CDR2 FQGTGA. Sequencing used immunoSEQ multiplex PCR; TCRdb keeps in-frame clones, though not all of them. Of approximately 81,000 clones in the sample, approximately 75% were seen once. The rearrangement links TRBV7-3 to TRBJ2-7; 8 positions agree with TRBD1. The source of this sequence is a human donor in good health. Some clones in this sample may be carry-over from other donors' samples. The specimen sequenced was PBMCs. The CDR3 DNA sequence: TGTGCCAGCAGCGTACAGGGGGGAGACGAGCAGTACTTC. As protein: CASSVQGGDEQYF. The full variable domain, with the rest looked up from reference TRBV7-3 and TRBJ2-7, is GAGVSQTPSNKVTEKGKYVELRCDPISGHTALYWYRQSLGQGPEFLIYFQGTGAADDSGLPNDRFFAVRPEGSVSTLKIQRTERGDSAVYLCASSVQGGDEQYFGPGTRLTVT.